This is a list of T cell receptor beta chains from one sample in a study of tumor T cells in aggressive B-cell lymphoma. Data came from immunoSEQ multiplex PCR; TCRdb stores just in-frame clones and leaves some out. This table holds about 7,900 clones, around 83% found once. Sample: tumor tissue. These receptors were collected from an adult with diffuse large B cell lymphoma. Both conserved end residues are part of each CDR3. The D gene is left open where the match is weak. Rows may omit the clone size; those that give it use once, few, many or a size class.

abundance: .; d_gene: .; j_gene: TRBJ1-1; v_gene: TRBV7-8; CDR3aa: CASSLVQAEAFF; CDR3nt: TGTGCCAGCAGCTTAGTTCAGGCTGAAGCTTTCTTT
abundance: once; d_gene: TRBD2; j_gene: TRBJ2-3; v_gene: TRBV7-3; CDR3aa: CASSLREGRADTQYF; CDR3nt: TGTGCCAGCAGCTTGAGGGAGGGCCGCGCAGATACGCAGTATTTT
abundance: .; d_gene: .; j_gene: TRBJ2-7; v_gene: TRBV7-9; CDR3aa: CASSLDRDLPKQYF; CDR3nt: TGTGCCAGCAGCTTAGACCGGGACTTGCCCAAGCAGTACTTC
abundance: .; d_gene: .; j_gene: TRBJ1-1; v_gene: TRBV30; CDR3aa: CAWSDYTETFF; CDR3nt: TGTGCCTGGAGTGACTACACTGAAACTTTCTTT
abundance: .; d_gene: .; j_gene: TRBJ2-3; v_gene: TRBV7-2; CDR3aa: CASTWGGTDTQYF; CDR3nt: TGTGCCAGCACCTGGGGGGGCACAGATACGCAGTATTTT
abundance: .; d_gene: .; j_gene: TRBJ2-1; v_gene: TRBV2; CDR3aa: CASMRGIPRSYNEQFF; CDR3nt: TGTGCCAGCATGCGGGGTATACCGCGCTCCTACAATGAGCAGTTCTTC
abundance: .; d_gene: TRBD1; j_gene: TRBJ1-5; v_gene: TRBV6-4; CDR3aa: CVTGDRGLPGNQPQHF; CDR3nt: TGTGTCACTGGGGACAGGGGGCTACCGGGAAATCAGCCCCAGCATTTT
abundance: few; d_gene: TRBD2; j_gene: TRBJ2-3; v_gene: TRBV9; CDR3aa: CASSVVLAGSTDTQYF; CDR3nt: TGTGCCAGCAGCGTAGTACTAGCGGGAAGCACAGATACGCAGTATTTT
abundance: .; d_gene: .; j_gene: TRBJ2-7; v_gene: TRBV15; CDR3aa: CATSVPPVYEQYF; CDR3nt: TGTGCCACCAGTGTTCCCCCCGTCTACGAGCAGTACTTC
abundance: .; d_gene: .; j_gene: TRBJ1-1; v_gene: TRBV19; CDR3aa: CASSTDRNTEAFF; CDR3nt: TGTGCCAGTAGTACGGACAGGAACACTGAAGCTTTCTTT
abundance: few; d_gene: .; j_gene: TRBJ2-5; v_gene: TRBV6-1; CDR3aa: CASSRYQETQYF; CDR3nt: TGTGCCAGCAGTCGTTACCAAGAGACCCAGTACTTC
abundance: few; d_gene: TRBD1; j_gene: TRBJ2-7; v_gene: TRBV4-3; CDR3aa: CASSQGQGAYEQYF; CDR3nt: TGCGCCAGCAGCCAAGGACAGGGGGCCTACGAGCAGTACTTC
abundance: .; d_gene: TRBD1; j_gene: TRBJ1-5; v_gene: TRBV18; CDR3aa: CASSPTGGGSDGNQPQHF; CDR3nt: TGTGCCAGCTCACCCACAGGGGGCGGGAGTGATGGCAATCAGCCCCAGCATTTT
abundance: once; d_gene: TRBD1; j_gene: TRBJ2-7; v_gene: TRBV27; CDR3aa: CVSSLRQGPYEQYF; CDR3nt: TGTGTCAGCAGTTTAAGACAGGGGCCCTACGAGCAGTACTTC
abundance: once; d_gene: TRBD1; j_gene: TRBJ2-5; v_gene: TRBV7-3; CDR3aa: CASSLADRGGTQYF; CDR3nt: TGTGCCAGCAGCTTAGCGGACAGGGGAGGGACCCAGTACTTC
abundance: .; d_gene: TRBD1; j_gene: TRBJ1-2; v_gene: TRBV4-3; CDR3aa: CASSAGTGSGYTF; CDR3nt: TGCGCCAGCAGCGCCGGGACAGGATCTGGCTACACCTTC
abundance: .; d_gene: .; j_gene: TRBJ1-6; v_gene: TRBV30; CDR3aa: CAWSLAGVIRWSPLHF; CDR3nt: TGTGCCTGGAGTTTAGCCGGGGTCATAAGGTGGTCACCCCTCCACTTT
abundance: .; d_gene: .; j_gene: TRBJ2-1; v_gene: TRBV15; CDR3aa: CATSRGSGYNEQFF; CDR3nt: TGTGCCACCAGCAGAGGTTCGGGGTACAATGAGCAGTTCTTC
abundance: .; d_gene: .; j_gene: TRBJ2-3; v_gene: TRBV4-1; CDR3aa: CASSQGSLDTQYF; CDR3nt: TGCGCCAGCAGCCAAGGATCACTAGATACGCAGTATTTT
abundance: .; d_gene: .; j_gene: TRBJ1-1; v_gene: TRBV7-9; CDR3aa: CASSLIGGGTPEAFF; CDR3nt: TGTGCCAGCAGCTTAATCGGCGGAGGGACCCCTGAAGCTTTCTTT
abundance: .; d_gene: .; j_gene: TRBJ2-3; v_gene: TRBV29-1; CDR3aa: CNLKERLSTDTQYF; CDR3nt: TGCAACCTCAAAGAGCGTCTGAGCACAGATACGCAGTATTTT
abundance: .; d_gene: .; j_gene: TRBJ2-7; v_gene: TRBV5-8; CDR3aa: CTSSLLIGSEQYF; CDR3nt: TGTACCAGCAGCTTGCTTATAGGGAGCGAGCAGTACTTC
abundance: .; d_gene: .; j_gene: TRBJ2-1; v_gene: TRBV7-8; CDR3aa: CASSLVPGPQNEQFF; CDR3nt: TGTGCCAGCAGCTTAGTTCCAGGGCCCCAGAATGAGCAGTTCTTC
abundance: .; d_gene: TRBD1; j_gene: TRBJ2-2; v_gene: TRBV11-2; CDR3aa: CASSFPRQGSGELFF; CDR3nt: TGTGCCAGCAGCTTCCCGAGACAGGGGTCCGGGGAGCTGTTTTTT
abundance: .; d_gene: TRBD2; j_gene: TRBJ2-1; v_gene: TRBV5-5; CDR3aa: CASSSGLAGRIDEQFF; CDR3nt: TGTGCCAGCAGCTCTGGACTAGCGGGGAGGATCGATGAGCAGTTCTTC
abundance: .; d_gene: TRBD2; j_gene: TRBJ2-7; v_gene: TRBV7-9; CDR3aa: CASSPVRGSSNEQYF; CDR3nt: TGTGCCAGCAGTCCGGTCCGCGGGAGTAGCAACGAGCAGTACTTC
abundance: .; d_gene: .; j_gene: TRBJ1-5; v_gene: TRBV28; CDR3aa: CASSPWQNSNQPQHF; CDR3nt: TGTGCCAGCAGTCCCTGGCAGAATAGCAATCAGCCCCAGCATTTT
abundance: .; d_gene: .; j_gene: TRBJ2-6; v_gene: TRBV7-1; CDR3aa: CASSNPSHEDKSRANVLTF; CDR3nt: TGTGCCAGCAGCAATCCATCTCACGAGGACAAAAGTCGGGCCAACGTCCTGACTTTC
abundance: few; d_gene: .; j_gene: TRBJ2-1; v_gene: TRBV7-3; CDR3aa: CASSLGPGEDEQFF; CDR3nt: TGTGCCAGCAGCTTAGGTCCGGGTGAAGATGAGCAGTTCTTC
abundance: .; d_gene: .; j_gene: TRBJ2-7; v_gene: TRBV15; CDR3aa: CATSRGAGATYEQYF; CDR3nt: TGTGCCACCAGCAGGGGGGCGGGGGCGACCTACGAGCAGTACTTC
abundance: .; d_gene: .; j_gene: TRBJ2-1; v_gene: TRBV10-1; CDR3aa: CASSEGIASLPYNEQFF; CDR3nt: TGCGCCAGCAGTGAGGGGATAGCGAGTCTCCCCTACAATGAGCAGTTCTTC
abundance: .; d_gene: TRBD1; j_gene: TRBJ2-7; v_gene: TRBV7-3; CDR3aa: CASSRADRVGEQYF; CDR3nt: TGTGCCAGCAGCCGCGCGGACAGGGTAGGCGAGCAGTACTTC
abundance: .; d_gene: TRBD2; j_gene: TRBJ2-5; v_gene: TRBV10-3; CDR3aa: CAIRLAGEETQYF; CDR3nt: TGTGCCATCAGACTAGCGGGAGAAGAGACCCAGTACTTC
abundance: .; d_gene: TRBD2; j_gene: TRBJ2-7; v_gene: TRBV4-2; CDR3aa: CASSQDLGLAGYEQYF; CDR3nt: TGTGCCAGCAGCCAAGATCTTGGACTAGCGGGTTACGAGCAGTACTTC
abundance: .; d_gene: .; j_gene: TRBJ2-3; v_gene: TRBV11-3; CDR3aa: CASSEAGTQYF; CDR3nt: TGTGCCAGCAGCGAAGCCGGGACGCAGTATTTT
abundance: .; d_gene: TRBD2; j_gene: TRBJ2-3; v_gene: TRBV19; CDR3aa: CASSPSGLAGAEDTQYF; CDR3nt: TGTGCCAGTAGTCCCTCGGGACTAGCGGGAGCGGAAGATACGCAGTATTTT